Each of the 12 T cell receptor beta chains below was sequenced from the same sample in a study of human T cells and chemical hapten exposure. Time point meaning: healthy volunteer bleed at 2 weeks. It was from unfractionated whole blood that total RNA was extracted. TCRdb used MiXCR to reprocess the RACE reads, holding one entry per CDR3 protein. The sample has 100,000 to 150,000 distinct CDR3 sequences, 8.5% to 9.5% seen once. Material for sequencing was whole blood. The receptors come from a male donor in good health. Some clones in this sample may be carry-over from other donors' samples.

This clonotype has only a few counts. This chain joins TRBV20-1 and TRBJ2-3, with 12 bases fitting TRBD2. The CDR3 totals 16 residues. V shed 5 bases, J shed 0 bases, and the junction held 6 bases outside the gene matches. CDR1 and CDR2 (germline): DFQATT, SNEGSKA (reference sequence). The CDR3 here is CSAPTSGSWSTDTQYF. The CDR3 DNA is TGCAGTGCTCCGACTAGCGGGAGTTGGAGCACAGATACGCAGTATTTT.

For this clonotype: One end of the junction does not line up with germline, which may come from a read error. CDR3 amino acids: CASRLAVATNEKLFF. The CDR3 DNA reads as TGCGCCAGCAGATTGGCGGTTGCAACTAATGAAAAACTGTTTTTT. The chain uses TRBV5-1 and TRBJ1-4; D gene unclear. The CDR3 runs to 15 residues. The germline CDR1 and CDR2 sequences are SGHRS and YFSETQ.

The V gene is TRBV7-9, the J gene TRBJ1-5, with D possibly TRBD1 on 6 matching bases. CDR1 SEHNR and CDR2 FQNEAQ come from the germline V gene (reference sequence). The CDR3 consists of 16 residues. With 1 base removed from V and 5 bases from J, the gap between germline ends came to 15 bases. CDR3 amino acids: CASSLGRGATDQPQHF. As DNA, the CDR3 is TGTGCCAGCAGCTTAGGTAGGGGGGCAACAGATCAGCCCCAGCATTTT.

This clonotype came up many times. The genes are TRBV7-2 and TRBJ2-3; 10 bases are shared with TRBD2. Germline V gene sequence: CDR1 SGHTA, CDR2 FQGNSA. Trimming cost V 5 bases and J 3 bases; bases outside gene matches: 14. The CDR3 is made up of 18 amino acids. CDR3 in DNA: TGTGCCAGCAGCCCGAGACCTAGCGGGAGATGGAGAACAGATACGCAGTATTTT. Translation: CASSPRPSGRWRTDTQYF.

This clonotype came up many times. The chain recombines TRBV3-1 with TRBJ2-2; TRBD2 matches at 10 bases. The germline CDR1 and CDR2 sequences are LGHDT and YNNKEL (reference sequence). The CDR3 spans 15 residues. Trimming cost V 7 bases and J 0 bases; bases outside gene matches: 2. In DNA form, the CDR3 reads TGTGCCAGCATTGGGACTAGCGCGAACACCGGGGAGCTGTTTTTT. This gives the protein CASIGTSANTGELFF. The full variable domain, in which reference TRBV3-1 and TRBJ2-2 provide the parts outside the CDR3, is DTAVSQTPKYLVTQMGNDKSIKCEQNLGHDTMYWYKQDSKKFLKIMFSYNNKELIINETVPNRFSPKSPDKAHLNLHINSLELGDSAVYFCASIGTSANTGELFFGEGSRLTVL.

This clonotype was recorded a few times. The rearrangement joins TRBV20-1 to TRBJ1-5; 7 nucleotides match TRBD1. The germline V gene encodes CDR1 DFQATT and CDR2 SNEGSKA (reference sequence). With 1 base clipped from V and 7 bases from J, the junction kept 4 bases outside the gene matches. The CDR3 is 13 amino acids. The CDR3 DNA follows: TGCAGTGCTAGAGGACAGGGAAGGCAGCCCCAGCATTTT. This translates into CSARGQGRQPQHF.

This clonotype came up a few times. The CDR3 nucleotides are TGTGCCAGCAGTATACTAGCGGGAGCAGGCGATGAGCAGTTCTTC. Translated, it gives CASSILAGAGDEQFF. The gene calls are TRBV27 and TRBJ2-1, with 11 bases matching TRBD2. Unmatched junction bases numbered 8, after V lost 5 bases and J lost 8 bases. CDR3 length: 15 residues. The germline V gene encodes CDR1 MNHEY and CDR2 SMNVEV (reference sequence).

The V gene is TRBV3-1, the J gene TRBJ1-1; D not resolved. Trimming stripped 0 bases from V and 3 bases from J, with 11 bases between. Germline V CDR1 and CDR2: LGHDT, YNNKEL (reference sequence). This CDR3 spans 15 amino acids. This CDR3 reads CASSQEGNSYTEAFF. As DNA, the CDR3 is TGTGCCAGCAGCCAAGAGGGGAACAGCTACACTGAAGCTTTCTTT.

This clonotype was observed a handful of times. The rearrangement joins TRBV12-3 or TRBV12-4 to TRBJ1-2, with D unclear. Between the trimmed V and J ends, which lost 0 bases and 8 bases, there was a span of 13 bases. The CDR3 length is 14 residues. The CDR3 loop is CASSLALRPGGYTF. In DNA form, the CDR3 reads TGTGCCAGCAGTTTAGCCCTTCGGCCGGGGGGCTACACCTTC.

The CDR3 here is CSARARFAYNEQFF. CDR3 nucleotides: TGCAGTGCTAGAGCTAGGTTTGCCTACAATGAGCAGTTCTTC. The chain links TRBV20-1 to TRBJ2-1, with D unresolved. Trimming removed 1 base at V and 2 bases at J, with 9 bases between. Germline V CDR1 and CDR2: DFQATT, SNEGSKA (reference sequence). The CDR3 has 14 amino acids.

This clonotype was picked up a small number of times. The chain carries TRBV10-3 and TRBJ2-5; the match to TRBD1 covers 7 bases. With 10 bases clipped from V and 4 bases from J, the junction kept 6 bases outside the gene matches. The CDR3 runs to 12 residues. Germline loops: CDR1 ENHRY, CDR2 SYGVKD. The CDR3 here is CASTGDRETQYF. As DNA, the CDR3 is TGTGCCAGCACAGGGGATCGAGAGACCCAGTACTTC.

The CDR3 sequence is CASSYSGAGGEPGETQYF. The CDR3 DNA is TGTGCCAGCAGTTACTCAGGGGCCGGGGGCGAGCCCGGAGAGACCCAGTACTTC. The genes are TRBV6-5 and TRBJ2-5; D possibly uses TRBD1 or TRBD2 (6 bases each). Germline loops: CDR1 MNHEY, CDR2 SVGAGI. Trimming pared 0 bases from V and 4 bases from J, leaving 21 bases between. The CDR3 is made up of 18 amino acids.